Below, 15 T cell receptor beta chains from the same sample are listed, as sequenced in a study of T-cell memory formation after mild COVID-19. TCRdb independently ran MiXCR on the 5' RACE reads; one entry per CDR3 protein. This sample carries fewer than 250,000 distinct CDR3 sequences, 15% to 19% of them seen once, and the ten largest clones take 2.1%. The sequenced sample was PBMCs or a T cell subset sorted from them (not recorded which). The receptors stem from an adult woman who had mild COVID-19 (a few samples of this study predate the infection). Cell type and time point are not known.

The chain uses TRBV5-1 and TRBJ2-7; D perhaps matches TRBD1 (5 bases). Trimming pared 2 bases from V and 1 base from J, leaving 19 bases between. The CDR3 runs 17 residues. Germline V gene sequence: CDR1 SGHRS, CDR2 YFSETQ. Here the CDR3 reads CASSFPPGKVGSYEQYF. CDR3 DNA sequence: TGCGCCAGCAGCTTTCCCCCAGGGAAGGTCGGGTCCTACGAGCAGTACTTC. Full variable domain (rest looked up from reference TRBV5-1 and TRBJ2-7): KAGVTQTPRYLIKTRGQQVTLSCSPISGHRSVSWYQQTPGQGLQFLFEYFSETQRNKGNFPGRFSGRQFSNSRSEMNVSTLELGDSALYLCASSFPPGKVGSYEQYFGPGTRLTVT.

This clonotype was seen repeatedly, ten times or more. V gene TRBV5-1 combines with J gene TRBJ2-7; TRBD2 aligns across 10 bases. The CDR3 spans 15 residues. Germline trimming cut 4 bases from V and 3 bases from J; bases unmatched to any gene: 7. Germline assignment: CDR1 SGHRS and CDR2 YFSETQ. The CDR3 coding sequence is TGCGCCAGCAGCAGTGGAGCGGGAGGGGTCTACGAGCAGTACTTC. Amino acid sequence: CASSSGAGGVYEQYF.

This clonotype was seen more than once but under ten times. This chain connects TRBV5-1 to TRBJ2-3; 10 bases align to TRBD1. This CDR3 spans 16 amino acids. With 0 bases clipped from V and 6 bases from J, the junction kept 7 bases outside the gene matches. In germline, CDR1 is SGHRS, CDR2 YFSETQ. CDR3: CASSLATGGKPDTQYF. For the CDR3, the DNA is TGCGCCAGCAGCTTGGCGACAGGGGGCAAACCTGATACGCAGTATTTT.

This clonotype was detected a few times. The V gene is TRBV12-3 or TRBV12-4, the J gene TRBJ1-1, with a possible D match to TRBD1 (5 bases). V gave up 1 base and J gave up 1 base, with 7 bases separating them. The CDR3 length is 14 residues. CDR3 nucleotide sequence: TGTGCCAGCAGTTTAGATACAGGGAACACTGAAGCTTTCTTT. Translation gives CASSLDTGNTEAFF.

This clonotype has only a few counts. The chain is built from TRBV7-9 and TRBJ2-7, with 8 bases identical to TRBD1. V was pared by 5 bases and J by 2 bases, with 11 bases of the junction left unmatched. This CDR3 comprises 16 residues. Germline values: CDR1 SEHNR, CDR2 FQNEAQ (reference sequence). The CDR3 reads CASSPPPGTGTYEQYF. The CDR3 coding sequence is TGTGCCAGCAGCCCTCCTCCCGGGACAGGAACCTACGAGCAGTACTTC.

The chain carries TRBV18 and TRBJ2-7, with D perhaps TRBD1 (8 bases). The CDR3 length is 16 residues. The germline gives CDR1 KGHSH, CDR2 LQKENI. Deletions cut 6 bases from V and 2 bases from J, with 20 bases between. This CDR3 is CASSLNRGGSTYEQYF. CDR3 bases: TGTGCCAGCTCTCTCAACAGGGGGGGGTCTACCTACGAGCAGTACTTC.

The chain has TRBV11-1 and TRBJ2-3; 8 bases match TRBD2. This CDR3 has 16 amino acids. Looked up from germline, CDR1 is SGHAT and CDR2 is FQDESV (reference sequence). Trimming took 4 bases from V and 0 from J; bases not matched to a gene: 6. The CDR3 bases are TGTGCCAGCAGCTACGTGAGACTAGCGAGCACAGATACGCAGTATTTT. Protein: CASSYVRLASTDTQYF.

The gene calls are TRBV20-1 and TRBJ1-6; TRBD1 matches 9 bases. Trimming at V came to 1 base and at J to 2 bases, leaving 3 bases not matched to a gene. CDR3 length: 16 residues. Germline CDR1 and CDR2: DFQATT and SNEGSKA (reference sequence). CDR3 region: CSARGTGATYNSPLHF. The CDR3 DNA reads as TGCAGTGCTAGAGGGACAGGGGCGACCTATAATTCACCCCTCCACTTT.

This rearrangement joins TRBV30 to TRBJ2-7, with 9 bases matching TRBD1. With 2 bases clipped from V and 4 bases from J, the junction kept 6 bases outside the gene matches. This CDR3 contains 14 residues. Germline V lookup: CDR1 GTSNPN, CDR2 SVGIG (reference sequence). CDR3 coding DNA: TGTGCCTGGAGTATGGGACAGGGCCGGTACGAGCAGTACTTC. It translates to CAWSMGQGRYEQYF.

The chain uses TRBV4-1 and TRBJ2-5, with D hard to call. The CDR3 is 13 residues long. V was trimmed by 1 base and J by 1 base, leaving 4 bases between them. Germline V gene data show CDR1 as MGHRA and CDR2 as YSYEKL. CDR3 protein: CASSQAVQETQYF. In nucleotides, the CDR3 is TGCGCCAGCAGCCAAGCCGTCCAAGAGACCCAGTACTTC.

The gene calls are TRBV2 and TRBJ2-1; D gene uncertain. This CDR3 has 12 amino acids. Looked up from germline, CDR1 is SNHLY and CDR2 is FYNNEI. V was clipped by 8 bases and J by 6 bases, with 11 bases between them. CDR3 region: CASHIEANEQFF. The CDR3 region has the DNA TGTGCCAGCCATATCGAAGCCAATGAGCAGTTCTTC. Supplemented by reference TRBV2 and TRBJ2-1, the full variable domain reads EPEVTQTPSHQVTQMGQEVILRCVPISNHLYFYWYRQILGQKVEFLVSFYNNEISEKSEIFDDQFSVERPDGSNFTLKIRSTKLEDSAMYFCASHIEANEQFFGPGTRLTVL.

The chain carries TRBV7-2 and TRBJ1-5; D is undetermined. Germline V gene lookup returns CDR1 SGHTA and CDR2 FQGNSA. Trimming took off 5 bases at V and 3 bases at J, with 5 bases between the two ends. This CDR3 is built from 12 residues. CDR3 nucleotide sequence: TGTGCCAGCAGCAACTACAATCAGCCCCAGCATTTT. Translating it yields CASSNYNQPQHF.

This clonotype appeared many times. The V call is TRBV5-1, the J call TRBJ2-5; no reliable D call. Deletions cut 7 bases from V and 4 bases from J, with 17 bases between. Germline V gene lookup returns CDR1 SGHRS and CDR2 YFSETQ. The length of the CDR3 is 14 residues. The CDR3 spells CASGLRLGRETQYF. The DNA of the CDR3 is TGCGCCAGCGGGCTCAGGCTTGGGCGAGAGACCCAGTACTTC.

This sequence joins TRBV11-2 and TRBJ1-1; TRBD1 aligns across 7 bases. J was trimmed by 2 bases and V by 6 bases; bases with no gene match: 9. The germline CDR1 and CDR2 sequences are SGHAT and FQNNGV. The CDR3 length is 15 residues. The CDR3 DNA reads TGTGCCAGCAGGGCTTCGACAGGGCTCAACACTGAAGCTTTCTTT. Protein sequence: CASRASTGLNTEAFF.

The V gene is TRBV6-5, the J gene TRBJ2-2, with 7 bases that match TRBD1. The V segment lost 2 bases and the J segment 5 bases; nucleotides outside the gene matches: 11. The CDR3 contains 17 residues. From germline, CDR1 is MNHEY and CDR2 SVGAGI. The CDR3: CASSYADRLRETGELFF. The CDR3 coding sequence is TGTGCCAGCAGTTACGCGGACAGGCTCCGCGAAACCGGGGAGCTGTTTTTT.